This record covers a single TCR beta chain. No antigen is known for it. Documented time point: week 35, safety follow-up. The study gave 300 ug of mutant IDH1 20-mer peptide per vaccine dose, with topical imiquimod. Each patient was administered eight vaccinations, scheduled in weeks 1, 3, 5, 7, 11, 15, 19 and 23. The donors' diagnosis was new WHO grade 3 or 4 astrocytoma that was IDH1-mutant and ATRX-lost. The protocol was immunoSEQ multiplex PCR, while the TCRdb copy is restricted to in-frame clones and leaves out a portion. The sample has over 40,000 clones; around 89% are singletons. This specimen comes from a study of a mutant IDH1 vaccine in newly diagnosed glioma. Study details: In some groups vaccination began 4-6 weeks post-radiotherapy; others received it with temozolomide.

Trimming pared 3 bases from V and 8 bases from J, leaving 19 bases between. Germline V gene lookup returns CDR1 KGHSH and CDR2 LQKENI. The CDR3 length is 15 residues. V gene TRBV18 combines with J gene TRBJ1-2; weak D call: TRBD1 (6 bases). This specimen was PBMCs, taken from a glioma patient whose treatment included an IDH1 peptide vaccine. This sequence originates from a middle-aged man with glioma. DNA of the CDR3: TGTGCCAGCTCACCGACAGGACGCAGAGAAAGCGGCTACACCTTC. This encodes CASSPTGRRESGYTF. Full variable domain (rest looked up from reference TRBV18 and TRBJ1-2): NAGVMQNPRHLVRRRGQEARLRCSPMKGHSHVYWYRQLPEEGLKFMVYLQKENIIDESGMPKERFSAEFPKEGPSILRIQQVVRGDSAAYFCASSPTGRRESGYTFGSGTRLTVV.